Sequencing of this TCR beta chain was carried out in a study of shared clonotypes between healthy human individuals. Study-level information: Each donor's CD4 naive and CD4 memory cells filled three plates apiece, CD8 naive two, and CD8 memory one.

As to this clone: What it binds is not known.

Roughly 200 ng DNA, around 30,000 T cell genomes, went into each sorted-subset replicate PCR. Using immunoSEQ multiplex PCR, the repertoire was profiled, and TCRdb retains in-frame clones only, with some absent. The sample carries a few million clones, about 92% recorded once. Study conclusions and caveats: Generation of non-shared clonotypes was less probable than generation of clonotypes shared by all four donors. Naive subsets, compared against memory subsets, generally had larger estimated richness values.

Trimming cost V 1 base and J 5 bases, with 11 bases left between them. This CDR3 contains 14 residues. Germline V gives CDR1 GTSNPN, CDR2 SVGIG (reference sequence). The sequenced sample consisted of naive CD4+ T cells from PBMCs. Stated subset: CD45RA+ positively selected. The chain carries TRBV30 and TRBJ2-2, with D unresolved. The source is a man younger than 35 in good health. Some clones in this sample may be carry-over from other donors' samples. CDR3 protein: CAWSEWVRTGELFF. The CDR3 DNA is TGTGCCTGGAGTGAATGGGTGCGGACCGGGGAGCTGTTTTTT.